A selection of T cell receptor beta chains follows, all from one sample in a study of T cells after yellow fever vaccination. One entry per CDR3 protein results from TCRdb running MiXCR on the 5' RACE reads. The data contain fewer than 350,000 distinct CDR3 sequences, approximately 9% of them seen just once; the ten biggest clones take up 15% to 20%. The sample here was PBMCs, taken on the day of the first yellow fever vaccination. The receptors here all came from a man aged 18 to 29 who received the YFV17D yellow fever vaccine. Both conserved end residues are part of each CDR3. A D gene is named only where the DNA matches it firmly. Size tells how often a clone was seen (once, few, many) or the class of an expanded clone, and some rows leave it out.

size	V	D	J	DNA	CDR3
NA	TRBV20-1	NA	TRBJ2-3	TGCAGTGCTAGAGTTCCAGCGGCGACAGATACGCAGTATTTT	CSARVPAATDTQYF
NA	TRBV7-9	TRBD2	TRBJ2-2	TGTGCCAGCAGCTTAGACCCTTGGAGTAGCGGGTCCGGGGAGCTGTTTTTT	CASSLDPWSSGSGELFF
few	TRBV19	NA	TRBJ2-7	TGTGCCACGTCGGTTGCGCGATACGACGAGCAGTACTTC	CATSVARYDEQYF
few	TRBV7-2	NA	TRBJ1-5	TGTGCCAGCAGCTTAGCCGCCGGGTTGACTCAGCCCCAGCATTTT	CASSLAAGLTQPQHF
few	TRBV15	TRBD2	TRBJ2-1	TGTGCCACCAGCAGCGACGGAGCGGGGGGGCCCCACAATGAGCAGTTCTTC	CATSSDGAGGPHNEQFF
NA	TRBV7-2	TRBD1	TRBJ1-2	TGTGCCAGCAGCTTAGCCCCTACACAGGGGCACAACTATGGCTACACCTTC	CASSLAPTQGHNYGYTF
few	TRBV20-1	NA	TRBJ2-3	TGCAGTGTTACAGCTTTGACGGGGAGGCTTGATACGCAGTATTTT	CSVTALTGRLDTQYF
NA	TRBV12-3/TRBV12-4	NA	TRBJ2-5	TGTGCCAGCAGCCAAACAGGGGCCAGCGGGGGTCGCAAAGAGACCCAGTACTTC	CASSQTGASGGRKETQYF
few	TRBV20-1	NA	TRBJ2-5	TGCAGTGCTAGGATGGGGTATCGGTACCAAGAGACCCAGTACTTC	CSARMGYRYQETQYF
few	TRBV25-1	NA	TRBJ2-2	TGTGCCAGCAGAAGAGATAACACCGGGGAGCTGTTTTTT	CASRRDNTGELFF
NA	TRBV6-2/TRBV6-3	TRBD2	TRBJ2-7	TGTGCCAGCAGTTACCCCCGGGCGGGGGCCTACGAGCAGTACTTC	CASSYPRAGAYEQYF
NA	TRBV7-3	NA	TRBJ1-1	TGTGCCAGCAGCTTAGGGGGCCAGGTCACTGAAGCTTTCTTT	CASSLGGQVTEAFF
few	TRBV18	NA	TRBJ2-2	TGTGCCAGCTCACCACAGTCTGGGGGGAACACCGGGGAGCTGTTTTTT	CASSPQSGGNTGELFF